This T cell receptor beta chain derives from a study of shared T cell receptors in the human thymus. In this sample, this clone turned up once. The protocol was immunoSEQ multiplex PCR, while the TCRdb copy is restricted to in-frame clones and leaves out a portion. The sample yields more than 550,000 clones, 70% to 90% seen once. The CDR3 consists of 11 residues. In germline, CDR1 is SQVTM, CDR2 ANQGSEA. V lost 6 bases and J lost 8, with 13 bases in between. This sample was also put to use in a study of human thymus T cells. Turning to that study: Serving as donors were healthy Finnish infants, each of whom was having open corrective surgery for congenital heart defects. Resections were taken during corrective heart surgery, and the thymus tissue came from these. Across thymic and blood repertoires, the usage of V and J genes appeared to be biased. Related reports documented highly overlapping thymic repertoires among unrelated individuals.

This clonotype was obtained from a boy under two years old with a congenital heart defect. The sequenced sample consisted of thymocytes. This sequence joins TRBV29-1 and TRBJ1-1; possibly TRBD1 for D (5 bases). CDR3 coding DNA: TGCAGCGTCTACGTACAGGCCGAAGCTTTCTTT. It encodes CSVYVQAEAFF.